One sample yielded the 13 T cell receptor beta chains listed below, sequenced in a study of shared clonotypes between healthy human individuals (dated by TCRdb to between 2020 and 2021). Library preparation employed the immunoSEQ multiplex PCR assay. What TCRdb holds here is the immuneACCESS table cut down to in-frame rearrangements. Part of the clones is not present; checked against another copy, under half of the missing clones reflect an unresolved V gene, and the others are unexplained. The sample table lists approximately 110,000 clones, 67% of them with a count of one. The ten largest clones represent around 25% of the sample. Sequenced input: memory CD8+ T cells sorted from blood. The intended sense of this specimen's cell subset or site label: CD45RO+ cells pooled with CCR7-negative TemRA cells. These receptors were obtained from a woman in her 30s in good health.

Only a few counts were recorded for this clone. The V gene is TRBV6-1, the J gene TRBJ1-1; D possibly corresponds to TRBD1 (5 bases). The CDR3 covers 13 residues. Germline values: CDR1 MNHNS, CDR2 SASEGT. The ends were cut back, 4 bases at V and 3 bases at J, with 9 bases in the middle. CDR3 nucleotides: TGTGCCAGCAGTGCGTGGGGGGACACTGAAGCTTTCTTT. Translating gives CASSAWGDTEAFF.

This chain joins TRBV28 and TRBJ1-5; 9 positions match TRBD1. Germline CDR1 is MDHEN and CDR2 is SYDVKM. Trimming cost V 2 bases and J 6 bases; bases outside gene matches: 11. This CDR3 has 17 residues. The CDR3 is CASSLPPLTGGSQPQHF. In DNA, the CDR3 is TGTGCCAGCAGTTTACCTCCACTGACAGGGGGGAGTCAGCCCCAGCATTTT.

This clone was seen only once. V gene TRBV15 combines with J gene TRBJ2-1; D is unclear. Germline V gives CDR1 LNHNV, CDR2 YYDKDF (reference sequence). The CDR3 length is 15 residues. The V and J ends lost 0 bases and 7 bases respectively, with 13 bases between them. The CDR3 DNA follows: TGTGCCACCAGCAGAGATCGGTTCCCTCCTAATGAGCAGTTCTTC. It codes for CATSRDRFPPNEQFF.

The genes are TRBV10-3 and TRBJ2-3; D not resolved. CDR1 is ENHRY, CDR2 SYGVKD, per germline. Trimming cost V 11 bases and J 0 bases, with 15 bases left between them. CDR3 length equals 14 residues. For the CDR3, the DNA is TGTGCCGTCCAGACCGCGACTAGCACAGATACGCAGTATTTT. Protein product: CAVQTATSTDTQYF.

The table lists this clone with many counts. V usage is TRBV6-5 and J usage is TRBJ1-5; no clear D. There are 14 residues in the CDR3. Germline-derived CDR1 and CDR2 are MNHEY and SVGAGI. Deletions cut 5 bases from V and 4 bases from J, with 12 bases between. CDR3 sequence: CASSEGWENQPQHF. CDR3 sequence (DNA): TGTGCCAGCAGTGAAGGGTGGGAAAATCAGCCCCAGCATTTT.

CDR3 sequence reads: CASSPSLALATGELFF. CDR3 DNA sequence: TGTGCCAGCAGCCCAAGCCTAGCGCTCGCCACCGGGGAGCTGTTTTTT. This chain links TRBV28 with TRBJ2-2; TRBD2 might be the D (6 bases). Germline loops: CDR1 MDHEN, CDR2 SYDVKM. Trimming took off 6 bases at V and 4 bases at J, with 18 bases between the two ends. The CDR3 sequence is 16 residues long.

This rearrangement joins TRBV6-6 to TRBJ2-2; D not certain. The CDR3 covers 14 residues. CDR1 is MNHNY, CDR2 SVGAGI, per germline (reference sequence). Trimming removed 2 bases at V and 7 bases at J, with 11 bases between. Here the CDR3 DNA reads TGTGCCAGCAGTTACGGAGATGGAGACGGGGAGCTGTTTTTT. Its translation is CASSYGDGDGELFF.

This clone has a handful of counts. CDR3 sequence (DNA): TGTGCCAGCAGCATAGGCCTTAGAGGGGGGAGAGGTCAGCCCCAGCATTTT. As protein: CASSIGLRGGRGQPQHF. The genes are TRBV7-2 and TRBJ1-5; a possible D gene is TRBD1 (6 bases). Trimming stripped 5 bases from V and 6 bases from J, with 23 bases between. The CDR3 extends over 17 amino acids. Germline loops: CDR1 SGHTA, CDR2 FQGNSA.

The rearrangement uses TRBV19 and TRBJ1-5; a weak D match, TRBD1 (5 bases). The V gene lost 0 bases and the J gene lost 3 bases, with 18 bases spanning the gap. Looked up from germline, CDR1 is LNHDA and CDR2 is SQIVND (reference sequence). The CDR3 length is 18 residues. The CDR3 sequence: CASSIDLSLEGSNQPQHF. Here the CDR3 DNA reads TGTGCCAGTAGTATAGATCTATCCCTCGAGGGGTCCAATCAGCCCCAGCATTTT.

The CDR3: CASSLRQSNQPQHF. CDR3 in DNA: TGTGCCAGCAGTTTACGGCAGAGCAATCAGCCCCAGCATTTT. The J gene is TRBJ1-5, the V gene TRBV28; D not certain. The germline V gene encodes CDR1 MDHEN and CDR2 SYDVKM. The ends were cut back, 2 bases at V and 1 base at J, with 6 bases in the middle. This CDR3 is built from 14 residues.

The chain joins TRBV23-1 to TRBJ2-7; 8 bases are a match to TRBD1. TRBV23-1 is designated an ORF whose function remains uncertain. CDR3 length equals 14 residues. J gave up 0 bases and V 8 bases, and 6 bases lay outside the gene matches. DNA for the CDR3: TGCGCCAGCGGGGGGACAGGCGACTCCTACGAGCAGTACTTC. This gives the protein CASGGTGDSYEQYF.

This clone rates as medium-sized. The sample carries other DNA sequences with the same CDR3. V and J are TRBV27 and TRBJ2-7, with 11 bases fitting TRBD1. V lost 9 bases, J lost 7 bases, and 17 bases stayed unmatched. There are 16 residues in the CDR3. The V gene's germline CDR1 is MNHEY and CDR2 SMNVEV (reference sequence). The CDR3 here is CARWTGGPRGHVEQYF. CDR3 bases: TGTGCCAGGTGGACAGGGGGCCCCCGTGGGCACGTGGAGCAGTACTTC.

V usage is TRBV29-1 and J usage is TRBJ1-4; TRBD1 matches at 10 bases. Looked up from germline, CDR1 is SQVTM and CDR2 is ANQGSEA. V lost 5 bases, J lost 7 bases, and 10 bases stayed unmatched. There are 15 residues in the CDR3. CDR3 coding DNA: TGCAGCGTTTGGGACAGGGGTCTCTATCGTGAAAAACTGTTTTTT. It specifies CSVWDRGLYREKLFF. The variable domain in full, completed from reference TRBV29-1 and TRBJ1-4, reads SAVISQKPSRDICQRGTSLTIQCQVDSQVTMMFWYRQQPGQSLTLIATANQGSEATYESGFVIDKFPISRPNLTFSTLTVSNMSPEDSSIYLCSVWDRGLYREKLFFGSGTQLSVL.